These 32 T cell receptor beta chains originate from one sample sequenced in a study of blood T cell repertoires in COVID-19 (dated by TCRdb to 2020 to 2022). The library was made by the immunoSEQ multiplex PCR assay. This is the immuneACCESS table as TCRdb keeps it, with only in-frame sequences that have V and J called. A part of the clones is gone; compared with another copy, unresolved V genes explain less than half, and the rest is unexplained. Recorded for this sample are under 300,000 clones; around 88% of them occurred a single time. 4.5% to 6.5% of the sample comes from the top ten. Material: peripheral blood. These receptors all stem from an elderly man with acute or convalescent COVID-19.

This sequence joins TRBV10-3 and TRBJ2-6; 7 bases match TRBD2. Germline-derived CDR1 and CDR2 are ENHRY and SYGVKD. Unmatched junction bases numbered 8, after V lost 6 bases and J lost 3 bases. The length of the CDR3 is 16 residues. The CDR3 region has the DNA TGTGCCATCAGGTCCAGCAGGGAGGGTGGGGCCAACGTCCTGACTTTC. This sequence encodes CAIRSSREGGANVLTF.

The CDR3: CASSGRAGAGGELFF. CDR3 in DNA: TGTGCCAGCAGCGGCCGAGCGGGAGCCGGCGGGGAGCTGTTTTTT. The chain employs TRBV9 and TRBJ2-2; 8 bases are a match to TRBD2. The CDR3 spans 15 residues. Germline CDR1 reads SGDLS; CDR2 reads YYNGEE. Trimming cost V 3 bases and J 7 bases; bases outside gene matches: 8.

The rearrangement joins TRBV10-1 to TRBJ2-7; 10 positions match TRBD2. CDR3 size: 15 residues. Germline V gene sequence: CDR1 WNHNN, CDR2 SYGVQD (reference sequence). Unmatched junction bases numbered 8, after V lost 5 bases and J lost 4 bases. The CDR3 spells CASSLDGTSEYEQYF. Here the CDR3 DNA reads TGCGCCAGCAGTTTGGACGGGACTAGCGAGTACGAGCAGTACTTC.

The rearrangement links TRBV19 to TRBJ1-5; no firm D call. Per the germline V gene, CDR1 is LNHDA and CDR2 is SQIVND (reference sequence). V was shortened by 9 bases and J by 3 bases, with 9 bases between the two germline ends. The CDR3 is 12 residues long. The CDR3 reads CASSGFNQPQHF. The CDR3 DNA follows: TGTGCCAGCTCAGGATTCAATCAGCCCCAGCATTTT.

This chain joins TRBV28 and TRBJ2-7; 7 nucleotides agree with TRBD1. Germline CDR1 reads MDHEN; CDR2 reads SYDVKM. Trimming at V came to 6 bases and at J to 3 bases, leaving 11 bases not matched to a gene. The CDR3 is made up of 15 amino acids. The CDR3 DNA is TGTGCCAGCAGAAGGACCGGGACAGAACTCTACGAGCAGTACTTC. Translated, it gives CASRRTGTELYEQYF.

The rearrangement joins TRBV2 to TRBJ1-2; TRBD1 matches 10 bases. V dropped 8 bases and J dropped 6; count of bases not matched to a gene: 9. The CDR3 spans 14 residues. Germline CDR1 SNHLY, CDR2 FYNNEI. As DNA, the CDR3 is TGTGCCAGCTTAGAAGACAGGGGGCGGAATGGCTACACCTTC. This translates into CASLEDRGRNGYTF. Looking up the rest from reference TRBV2 and TRBJ1-2 gives the full variable domain: EPEVTQTPSHQVTQMGQEVILRCVPISNHLYFYWYRQILGQKVEFLVSFYNNEISEKSEIFDDQFSVERPDGSNFTLKIRSTKLEDSAMYFCASLEDRGRNGYTFGSGTRLTVV.

This clone was seen at least ten times. The rearrangement links TRBV5-5 to TRBJ2-5, with 9 bases lining up with TRBD1. This CDR3 has 13 residues. CDR1 SGHKS and CDR2 YYEKEE come from the germline V gene (reference sequence). The junction had 5 bases not matched to a gene; V was cut back by 4 bases and J by 7 bases. As DNA, the CDR3 is TGTGCCAGCAGCCGGGACAGGGAGGCGACCCAGTACTTC. Protein sequence: CASSRDREATQYF.

The CDR3 loop is CSVDLDRGTDTQYF. The CDR3, as DNA: TGCAGCGTTGACCTGGACAGGGGCACAGATACGCAGTATTTT. This chain connects TRBV29-1 to TRBJ2-3; 8 bases align to TRBD1. V dropped 3 bases and J dropped 1; count of bases not matched to a gene: 3. CDR3 length: 14 residues. The germline CDR1 and CDR2 sequences are SQVTM and ANQGSEA.

This clone was picked up one time. The rearrangement uses TRBV14 and TRBJ1-1; D remains ambiguous. Germline-derived CDR1 and CDR2 are SGHDN and FVKESK. V lost 4 bases to trimming and J lost 10 bases, with 16 bases between them. The CDR3 spans 13 residues. CDR3 in amino acids: CASSLGGVDGAFF. The DNA of the CDR3 is TGTGCCAGCAGCCTGGGCGGGGTGGATGGAGCTTTCTTT.

The rearrangement joins TRBV7-2 to TRBJ2-5; 7 bases agree with TRBD2. The CDR3 extends over 13 amino acids. CDR1 is SGHTA and CDR2 is FQGNSA in the germline V gene. The V gene end was trimmed by 4 bases and the J gene end by 3 bases; junction bases not matched to a gene: 2. CDR3 coding DNA: TGTGCCAGCAGCTACGGACTAGAAGAGACCCAGTACTTC. As protein: CASSYGLEETQYF. Together with reference TRBV7-2 and TRBJ2-5, the CDR3 gives the full variable domain: GAGVSQSPSNKVTEKGKDVELRCDPISGHTALYWYRQSLGQGLEFLIYFQGNSAPDKSGLPSDRFSAERTGGSVSTLTIQRTQQEDSAVYLCASSYGLEETQYFGPGTRLLVL.

This chain connects TRBV2 to TRBJ2-6, with D unclear. The CDR3 contains 13 residues. Germline loops: CDR1 SNHLY, CDR2 FYNNEI. The V end lost 9 bases, the J end lost 1 base, and 7 bases lay between the germline ends. This CDR3 is CARRNSGANVLTF. CDR3 nucleotide sequence: TGTGCCAGGCGGAATTCTGGGGCCAACGTCCTGACTTTC.

The chain carries TRBV30 and TRBJ1-5; 8 bases match TRBD1. Germline V gives CDR1 GTSNPN, CDR2 SVGIG (reference sequence). The CDR3 is 14 amino acids. J was trimmed by 6 bases and V by 2 bases; bases with no gene match: 6. CDR3 protein: CAWSRTGLTQPQHF. CDR3 nucleotide sequence: TGTGCCTGGAGTAGGACAGGGTTGACTCAGCCCCAGCATTTT. Together with reference TRBV30 and TRBJ1-5, the CDR3 gives the full variable domain: SQTIHQWPATLVQPVGSPLSLECTVEGTSNPNLYWYRQAAGRGLQLLFYSVGIGQISSEVPQNLSASRPQDRQFILSSKKLLLSDSGFYLCAWSRTGLTQPQHFGDGTRLSIL.

V is TRBV6-5 and J is TRBJ2-1; D not resolved. V was trimmed by 2 bases and J by 0 bases, leaving 5 bases between them. The CDR3 runs 14 residues. CDR1 MNHEY and CDR2 SVGAGI come from the germline V gene. The CDR3 reads CASSYQDSYNEQFF. As DNA, the CDR3 is TGTGCCAGCAGTTACCAGGACTCCTACAATGAGCAGTTCTTC.

The chain carries TRBV15 and TRBJ2-7, with TRBD1 identical over 11 bases. The CDR3 totals 15 residues. Germline loops: CDR1 LNHNV, CDR2 YYDKDF (reference sequence). Trimming cost V 8 bases and J 3 bases; bases outside gene matches: 9. The CDR3 spells CATSAGTGGLYEQYF. The CDR3 DNA sequence: TGTGCCACCTCTGCCGGGACAGGGGGACTCTACGAGCAGTACTTC.

This chain connects TRBV5-1 to TRBJ2-5; D is unclear. Germline V gives CDR1 SGHRS, CDR2 YFSETQ. The CDR3 extends over 12 amino acids. The V end lost 3 bases, the J end lost 0 bases, and 3 bases lay between the germline ends. The CDR3 here is CASSSYQETQYF. Written as DNA, the CDR3 is TGCGCCAGCAGCTCGTACCAAGAGACCCAGTACTTC.

This chain links TRBV18 with TRBJ2-5; D gene unclear. The CDR3 runs to 12 residues. Germline V gives CDR1 KGHSH, CDR2 LQKENI. V dropped 4 bases and J dropped 3 bases, with 6 bases sitting between them. In DNA form, the CDR3 reads TGTGCCAGCTCACAACATAAAGAGACCCAGTACTTC. This codes for CASSQHKETQYF.

The V and J genes are TRBV7-6 and TRBJ2-2, with D possibly TRBD2 on 6 matching bases. The V end was cut by 3 bases, the J end by 7 bases, with 12 bases between. Germline assignment: CDR1 SGHVS and CDR2 FNYEAQ. The CDR3 is 14 residues long. CDR3 amino acids: CASSLGGVFGELFF. Written as DNA, the CDR3 is TGTGCCAGCAGCTTGGGGGGAGTTTTCGGGGAGCTGTTTTTT.

The rearrangement joins TRBV7-9 to TRBJ2-7, with a possible D match to TRBD1 (5 bases). The CDR3 loop spans 13 amino acids. V gave up 6 bases and J gave up 5 bases, with 14 bases separating them. Germline V lookup: CDR1 SEHNR, CDR2 FQNEAQ (reference sequence). CDR3 nucleotides: TGTGCCAGCAGGATAGGGGCAGGGAACGAGCAGTACTTC. It specifies CASRIGAGNEQYF.

The chain carries TRBV4-2 and TRBJ2-3, with 11 bases identical to TRBD1. The CDR3 has 14 amino acids. The germline V gene encodes CDR1 LGHNA and CDR2 YNFKEQ. V dropped 6 bases and J dropped 6; count of bases not matched to a gene: 5. Here the CDR3 reads CASRPRDRGDTQYF. The DNA for the CDR3 is TGTGCCAGCAGGCCCCGGGACAGGGGGGATACGCAGTATTTT.

This clone was seen only a few times. The CDR3 reads CASSRGLAGTEETQYF. CDR3 bases: TGTGCCAGTAGCAGAGGACTAGCGGGAACTGAAGAGACCCAGTACTTC. The chain joins TRBV19 to TRBJ2-5, with 12 bases that match TRBD2. CDR3 size: 16 residues. With V trimmed by 6 bases and J by 3 bases, 8 bases remained unmatched. The germline CDR1 and CDR2 sequences are LNHDA and SQIVND (reference sequence).

This rearrangement joins TRBV28 to TRBJ1-2, with D possibly being TRBD1 (5 bases). The germline V gene encodes CDR1 MDHEN and CDR2 SYDVKM. This CDR3 has 13 amino acids. V lost 5 bases, J lost 2 bases, and 9 bases lay in between. This chain's CDR3 is CASSRRANYGYTF. CDR3 in DNA: TGTGCCAGCAGTCGCAGGGCAAACTATGGCTACACCTTC.

The chain couples TRBV30 to TRBJ1-3, with unresolved D. There are 13 residues in the CDR3. Germline-derived CDR1 and CDR2 are GTSNPN and SVGIG (reference sequence). V was pared by 3 bases and J by 0 bases, with 6 bases between. The CDR3 here is CAWRASSGNTIYF. The CDR3 DNA sequence: TGTGCCTGGAGGGCCAGCTCTGGAAACACCATATATTTT.

The rearrangement uses TRBV21-1 and TRBJ1-1; TRBD1 is the table's D call and was not checked against the DNA. TRBV21-1 is designated a pseudogene. The CDR3 length is 15 residues. CDR3 protein: CASSKPRDMNTEAFF. The CDR3 coding sequence is TGTGCCAGCAGCAAGCCCAGGGACATGAACACTGAAGCTTTCTTT.

CDR3 nucleotide sequence: TGTGCCAGCAGCCGACCGGGGGGCGCCTACGAGCAGTACTTC. Protein product: CASSRPGGAYEQYF. The chain is built from TRBV28 and TRBJ2-7, with D possibly being TRBD2 (7 bases). CDR1 and CDR2 (germline): MDHEN, SYDVKM. There are 14 residues in the CDR3. V was clipped by 6 bases and J by 2 bases, with 14 bases between them.

Of note for this clone: Germline is not matched at one junction end, which may reflect a read error. This chain uses TRBV6-1 with TRBJ2-7; 11 bases line up with TRBD1. This CDR3 is 15 amino acids long. The germline V gene encodes CDR1 MNHNS and CDR2 SASEGT. CDR3 coding DNA: TGTGCCAGCAGAGAAGGGACAGGGGGCTCCTACGAGCAGTACTTC. Amino acids: CASREGTGGSYEQYF.

This clone was detected a few times. The J gene is TRBJ2-1, the V gene TRBV7-3; 7 positions agree with TRBD2. Germline V CDR1 and CDR2: SGHTA, FQGTGA. V was clipped by 5 bases and J by 0 bases; unmatched bases: 4. This CDR3 has 15 residues. This CDR3 reads CASSPGLTSYNEQFF. The CDR3 bases are TGTGCCAGCAGCCCGGGACTAACCTCCTACAATGAGCAGTTCTTC.

CDR3 nucleotides: TGTGCCAGCAGCCCCGCCGGGACTAGCGGCCAAGAGACCCAGTACTTC. Its translation is CASSPAGTSGQETQYF. The chain couples TRBV28 to TRBJ2-5, with TRBD2 identical over 11 bases. Germline assignment: CDR1 MDHEN and CDR2 SYDVKM. This CDR3 contains 16 residues. V was pared by 6 bases and J by 1 base, with 7 bases of the junction left unmatched.

The chain uses TRBV28 and TRBJ1-2, with no clear D. Trimming took off 7 bases at V and 4 bases at J, with 10 bases between the two ends. CDR3 length: 12 amino acids. The V gene's germline CDR1 is MDHEN and CDR2 SYDVKM. This chain's CDR3 is CASTSLGYGYTF. The CDR3, as DNA: TGTGCCAGCACCTCCCTAGGCTATGGCTACACCTTC.

The V and J genes are TRBV2 and TRBJ1-2; D is unclear. Germline CDR1 reads SNHLY; CDR2 reads FYNNEI. The CDR3 has 13 residues. The V end lost 7 bases, the J end lost 2 bases, and 11 bases lay between the germline ends. The CDR3 here is CASTRDTNYGYTF. For the CDR3, the DNA is TGTGCCAGCACCCGAGACACAAACTATGGCTACACCTTC.

V and J are TRBV11-3 and TRBJ1-1; 7 nucleotides line up with TRBD1. V lost 1 base to trimming and J lost 5 bases; unmatched junction nucleotides: 4. This CDR3 contains 14 residues. Germline CDR1 is SGHNT and CDR2 is YENEEA. The DNA for the CDR3 is TGTGCCAGCAGCTTAGTAGGGGGCGGTACTGAAGCTTTCTTT. Protein: CASSLVGGGTEAFF.

This chain joins TRBV29-1 and TRBJ2-7, with TRBD1 identical over 10 bases. This CDR3 region has 14 residues. V trimming: 4 bases; J trimming: 4 bases; junction bases outside the gene matches: 7. The germline V gene has CDR1 SQVTM and CDR2 ANQGSEA. The CDR3 DNA is TGCAGCGTTGCCCACGGGACAGGGGCTTACGAGCAGTACTTC. Translating gives CSVAHGTGAYEQYF.

V usage is TRBV15 and J usage is TRBJ2-1; a possible D gene is TRBD2 (5 bases). This CDR3 comprises 17 residues. V shed 5 bases and J shed 0 bases, with 17 bases lying between them. The germline gives CDR1 LNHNV, CDR2 YYDKDF (reference sequence). CDR3 nucleotide sequence: TGTGCCACCAGCCTATTCCCGGGATCTAGCTCCTACAATGAGCAGTTCTTC. Protein: CATSLFPGSSSYNEQFF.